This T cell receptor (beta chain) stems from a study of PD-1 and CTLA-4 blockade in melanoma. The germline gives CDR1 MNHEY, CDR2 SVGAGI. V was pared by 7 bases and J by 6 bases, with 8 bases of the junction left unmatched. CDR3 length: 14 residues. Clones were read by immunoSEQ multiplex PCR, and TCRdb kept only the in-frame ones, dropping some. Here the sample spans roughly 30,000 clones, roughly 91% being singletons. This clonotype was obtained from a human donor with melanoma. The sequencing used CD8+ T cells from peripheral blood, collected before anti-PD-1 treatment. The chain couples TRBV6-5 to TRBJ1-4; TRBD1 agrees at 7 bases. The DNA of the CDR3 is TGTGCCAGCAACCCGACAGGGACTCATGAAAAACTGTTTTTT. Translating gives CASNPTGTHEKLFF.